Described below is a single TCR beta chain sequence and its context. Recruited during active infection, patients (from Seattle) were subsequently followed longitudinally. This record belongs to a study of blood T cell repertoires in COVID-19. In the study overall: T cells, B-cell-depleted T cells, or PBMCs provided the cDNA or gDNA that served as material.

The CDR3 has 15 amino acids. Unmatched junction bases numbered 2, after V lost 3 bases and J lost 0 bases. CDR1 is SGHAT, CDR2 FQNNGV, per germline. Here immunoSEQ multiplex PCR was the method, and the copy in TCRdb shows in-frame clones only, minus some. The sample includes about 340,000 clones, 75% to 90% of them seen just once. Source material: peripheral blood. V usage is TRBV11-2 and J usage is TRBJ1-5, with TRBD1 matching over 7 bases. This receptor was identified in a woman aged 60 to 75 with COVID-19, enrolled during active disease. This CDR3 reads CASSFTGDSNQPQHF. CDR3 DNA: TGTGCCAGCAGCTTCACAGGGGATAGCAATCAGCCCCAGCATTTT.